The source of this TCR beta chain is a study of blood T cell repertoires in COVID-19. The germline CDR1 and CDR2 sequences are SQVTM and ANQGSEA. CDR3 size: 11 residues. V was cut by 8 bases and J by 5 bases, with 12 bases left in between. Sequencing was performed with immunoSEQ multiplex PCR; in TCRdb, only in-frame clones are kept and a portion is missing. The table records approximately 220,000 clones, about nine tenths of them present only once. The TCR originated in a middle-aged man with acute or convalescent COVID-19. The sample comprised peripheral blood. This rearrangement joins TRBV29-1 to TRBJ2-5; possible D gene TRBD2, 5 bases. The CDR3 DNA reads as TGCAGCCTCGGGCGGAGGGAGACCCAGTACTTC. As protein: CSLGRRETQYF.